The sequence of this T cell receptor (beta chain) was determined in a study of graft-versus-host responses after intestinal transplantation. Study background: Transplantation in recipients was multivisceral, liver-intestinal, or isolated intestinal. Induction with anti-thymocyte globulin, then tacrolimus and steroids for around three years, was given to all recipients. Regarding the study as a whole: Individuals who had graft-donor T cell macrochimerism had allografts that showed high graft-versus-host to host-versus-graft clonal ratios. Present in recipient marrow, GvH clones included some that appeared first in ileum or blood.

With V trimmed by 8 bases and J by 5 bases, 11 bases remained unmatched. CDR1 LNHDA and CDR2 SQIVND come from the germline V gene (reference sequence). The CDR3 runs to 15 residues. Sequencing used immunoSEQ multiplex PCR; TCRdb keeps in-frame clones, though not all of them. The repertoire holds under 75,000 clones, with about nine tenths as singletons. This clone was recorded once. Its matching antigen is unknown. Tissue from the graft was processed to free its intraepithelial and lamina propria lymphocytes. This chain joins TRBV19 and TRBJ2-1; TRBD2 aligns across 8 bases. The origin of this receptor is a human patient who received an intestinal transplant, so some T cells may come from the graft donor. Sequencing was performed on ileum tissue, taken 350 to 400 days after transplant. CDR3 in amino acids: CASLPRSSGNNEQFF. The CDR3 DNA reads as TGTGCCAGTCTACCCAGGAGTAGCGGGAACAATGAGCAGTTCTTC.